Following are 29 T cell receptor beta chains from one sample sequenced in a study of shared clonotypes between healthy human individuals. The table came from immunoSEQ multiplex PCR; TCRdb's copy has only in-frame clones and leaves some out. The sample lists around 1.6 million clones, about 98% occurring once. The sequencing sample was made of naive CD4+ T cells sorted from blood. Subset indicated: CD45RA+ positively selected. These receptors originate from a man aged 25 to 40 in good health.

V usage is TRBV2 and J usage is TRBJ1-1, with D maybe TRBD1 (6 bases). The CDR3 has 12 residues. The V end was cut by 6 bases, the J end by 7 bases, with 12 bases between. Germline V gene data show CDR1 as SNHLY and CDR2 as FYNNEI. CDR3 sequence: CASRIRTDEAFF. The DNA for the CDR3 is TGTGCCAGCAGGATCAGGACAGATGAAGCTTTCTTT.

The chain uses TRBV18 and TRBJ2-1; D gene unclear. Per the germline V gene, CDR1 is KGHSH and CDR2 is LQKENI. The CDR3 contains 15 residues. V was pared by 5 bases and J by 0 bases, with 11 bases between. CDR3 sequence reads: CASSTGPSSYNEQFF. CDR3 bases: TGTGCCAGCTCAACCGGGCCGAGCTCCTACAATGAGCAGTTCTTC.

Turning to this clone: The same CDR3 arises from other DNA sequences in this sample as well. The chain carries TRBV19 and TRBJ2-7; TRBD2 agrees at 7 bases. The CDR3 consists of 15 residues. Germline values: CDR1 LNHDA, CDR2 SQIVND (reference sequence). V gave up 3 bases and J gave up 0 bases; unmatched junction bases: 5. The CDR3 bases are TGTGCCAGTAGTATTGCTAGCGGTAGCTCCTACGAGCAGTACTTC. The encoded protein is CASSIASGSSYEQYF. Looking up the rest from reference TRBV19 and TRBJ2-7 gives the full variable domain: DGGITQSPKYLFRKEGQNVTLSCEQNLNHDAMYWYRQDPGQGLRLIYYSQIVNDFQKGDIAEGYSVSREKKESFPLTVTSAQKNPTAFYLCASSIASGSSYEQYFGPGTRLTVT.

The chain carries TRBV4-1 and TRBJ2-2; no clear D gene. The CDR3 is 16 residues long. Germline V gene data show CDR1 as MGHRA and CDR2 as YSYEKL. V was cut by 2 bases and J by 3 bases, with 13 bases left in between. The CDR3 DNA follows: TGCGCCAGCAGCCAAATTGACCGGAGTGACACCGGGGAGCTGTTTTTT. Residues: CASSQIDRSDTGELFF.

The chain recombines TRBV19 with TRBJ2-6; TRBD1 matches 11 bases. Germline V gene sequence: CDR1 LNHDA, CDR2 SQIVND (reference sequence). V lost 2 bases to trimming and J lost 2 bases; unmatched junction nucleotides: 5. The CDR3 runs 18 residues. The CDR3 sequence is CASSILRGQGAGANVLTF. In DNA, the CDR3 is TGTGCCAGTAGTATATTGCGGGGACAGGGGGCTGGGGCCAACGTCCTGACTTTC.

The V call is TRBV10-2, the J call TRBJ2-7; 9 nucleotides match TRBD2. Per the germline V gene, CDR1 is WSHSY and CDR2 is SAAADI. The CDR3 has 11 residues. V was clipped by 4 bases and J by 9 bases; unmatched bases: 1. CDR3 loop: CASSGLAAQYF. The CDR3 nucleotides read TGCGCCAGCAGTGGACTAGCGGCGCAGTACTTC.

This sequence joins TRBV18 and TRBJ1-2; the D gene is possibly TRBD1 (5 bases). CDR1 is KGHSH, CDR2 LQKENI, per germline. The CDR3 is 13 residues long. Trimming pared 5 bases from V and 4 bases from J, leaving 11 bases between. The CDR3, as DNA: TGTGCCAGCTCAGCGGGGGAGCCCTATGGCTACACCTTC. Its translation: CASSAGEPYGYTF.

The rearrangement links TRBV10-1 to TRBJ1-6; D might be TRBD1 (5 bases). Germline CDR1 and CDR2: WNHNN and SYGVQD (reference sequence). The CDR3 runs to 14 residues. V gave up 0 bases and J gave up 6 bases, with 6 bases separating them. The CDR3 DNA reads as TGCGCCAGCAGTGAGTCCAGGGCTAATTCACCCCTCCACTTT. Protein product: CASSESRANSPLHF.

The chain employs TRBV18 and TRBJ2-3; 9 bases match TRBD1. The trim removed 5 bases at V and 5 bases at J, leaving 8 bases unmatched. This CDR3 spans 15 amino acids. Per the germline V gene, CDR1 is KGHSH and CDR2 is LQKENI. The chain's CDR3 is CASSTWTGVGDTQYF. The DNA for the CDR3 is TGTGCCAGCTCAACTTGGACAGGGGTCGGAGATACGCAGTATTTT.

The CDR3 protein is CASSPFPDRNYGYTF. As DNA, the CDR3 is TGTGCCAGCAGCCCCTTCCCGGACAGAAACTATGGCTACACCTTC. The chain employs TRBV7-9 and TRBJ1-2; D is perhaps TRBD1 (6 bases). The V gene's germline CDR1 is SEHNR and CDR2 FQNEAQ (reference sequence). Between the trimmed V and J ends, which lost 5 bases and 2 bases, there was a span of 15 bases. There are 15 residues in the CDR3. Full variable domain (outside the CDR3, taken from reference TRBV7-9 and TRBJ1-2): DTGVSQNPRHKITKRGQNVTFRCDPISEHNRLYWYRQTLGQGPEFLTYFQNEAQLEKSRLLSDRFSAERPKGSFSTLEIQRTEQGDSAMYLCASSPFPDRNYGYTFGSGTRLTVV.

The rearrangement uses TRBV19 and TRBJ2-7, with a possible D match to TRBD1 (6 bases). CDR3 size: 15 residues. V was cut by 3 bases and J by 2 bases, with 14 bases left in between. The germline V gene encodes CDR1 LNHDA and CDR2 SQIVND (reference sequence). The CDR3 DNA follows: TGTGCCAGTAGTATGACAGGAGTGCTAACCTACGAGCAGTACTTC. Protein: CASSMTGVLTYEQYF. The whole variable domain, filled in from reference TRBV19 and TRBJ2-7, reads DGGITQSPKYLFRKEGQNVTLSCEQNLNHDAMYWYRQDPGQGLRLIYYSQIVNDFQKGDIAEGYSVSREKKESFPLTVTSAQKNPTAFYLCASSMTGVLTYEQYFGPGTRLTVT.

As for this clone: Additional DNA sequences in this sample encode the identical CDR3. The chain joins TRBV28 to TRBJ2-7; perhaps TRBD1 as D (5 bases). Germline values: CDR1 MDHEN, CDR2 SYDVKM. CDR3 size: 12 residues. V was cut by 6 bases and J by 2 bases, with 8 bases left in between. The CDR3 protein is CASSRVTYEQYF. The DNA for the CDR3 is TGTGCCAGCAGCAGGGTTACCTACGAGCAGTACTTC.

The CDR3 bases are TGTGCCAGCAGCTTAGGAGGGTTTGGCTACACCTTC. This translates into CASSLGGFGYTF. V usage is TRBV13 and J usage is TRBJ1-2; no clear D. Per germline, CDR1 PRHDT and CDR2 FYEKMQ (reference sequence). The V and J ends lost 0 bases and 7 bases respectively, with 6 bases between them. The CDR3 runs to 12 residues. Combining the CDR3 with reference TRBV13 and TRBJ1-2 gives the whole variable domain AAGVIQSPRHLIKEKRETATLKCYPIPRHDTVYWYQQGPGQDPQFLISFYEKMQSDKGSIPDRFSAQQFSDYHSELNMSSLELGDSALYFCASSLGGFGYTFGSGTRLTVV.

This clone occurred once. The rearrangement links TRBV4-2 to TRBJ2-2; TRBD2 matches 9 bases. CDR3 length: 17 residues. The junction had 7 bases not matched to a gene; V was cut back by 0 bases and J by 5 bases. Germline V gives CDR1 LGHNA, CDR2 YNFKEQ. CDR3 sequence: CASSQDWASGNTGELFF. CDR3 bases: TGTGCCAGCAGCCAAGATTGGGCTAGCGGGAATACCGGGGAGCTGTTTTTT.

Regarding this clone: Other DNA sequences in this sample translate to the same CDR3. The chain is built from TRBV18 and TRBJ2-5; unclear D gene. The CDR3 has 12 residues. Germline V gene sequence: CDR1 KGHSH, CDR2 LQKENI. Trimming removed 2 bases from V and 5 bases from J, with 6 bases in between. The CDR3 DNA follows: TGTGCCAGCTCACCAGTTCAGGAGACCCAGTACTTC. It specifies CASSPVQETQYF.

This chain uses TRBV7-7 with TRBJ2-3; D gene unclear. Trimming left V 5 bases short and J 2 bases short, with 8 bases between. Germline CDR1 reads SSHAT; CDR2 reads FNYEAQ (reference sequence). The CDR3 loop spans 13 amino acids. The CDR3 nucleotides read TGTGCCAGCAGCCGACGGAACACAGATACGCAGTATTTT. Amino acid sequence: CASSRRNTDTQYF.

The chain recombines TRBV7-9 with TRBJ2-1, with unresolved D. Trimming removed 5 bases at V and 11 bases at J, with 13 bases between. From germline, CDR1 is SEHNR and CDR2 FQNEAQ (reference sequence). The CDR3 runs 12 residues. The CDR3 is CASSPSGWKQFF. The CDR3 DNA reads as TGTGCCAGCAGCCCGTCGGGTTGGAAGCAGTTCTTC.

Comments on this clone: The same CDR3 is also encoded by other DNA sequences in this sample. The chain recombines TRBV5-1 with TRBJ2-7; 7 positions match TRBD2. Germline V gene sequence: CDR1 SGHRS, CDR2 YFSETQ. This CDR3 has 15 residues. V shed 4 bases, J shed 1 base, and the junction held 8 bases outside the gene matches. In nucleotides, the CDR3 is TGCGCCAGCAGCCTGCTTGCGGGAGCATCCTACGAGCAGTACTTC. The encoded protein is CASSLLAGASYEQYF. Full variable domain (outside the CDR3, taken from reference TRBV5-1 and TRBJ2-7): KAGVTQTPRYLIKTRGQQVTLSCSPISGHRSVSWYQQTPGQGLQFLFEYFSETQRNKGNFPGRFSGRQFSNSRSEMNVSTLELGDSALYLCASSLLAGASYEQYFGPGTRLTVT.

This chain links TRBV28 with TRBJ1-1; D remains ambiguous. Trimming took off 4 bases at V and 3 bases at J, with 12 bases between the two ends. CDR1 is MDHEN, CDR2 SYDVKM, per germline. The CDR3 has 14 residues. The CDR3 DNA follows: TGTGCCAGCAGTTCGCTAGGGTGGGACACTGAAGCTTTCTTT. As protein: CASSSLGWDTEAFF.

The chain combines TRBV29-1 with TRBJ2-1, with D perhaps matching TRBD1 or TRBD2 (5 bases each). The V gene's germline CDR1 is SQVTM and CDR2 ANQGSEA. The V and J ends lost 5 bases and 6 bases respectively, with 11 bases between them. This CDR3 has 12 residues. In DNA form, the CDR3 reads TGCAGCGTTATGGGGGACCGCAATGAGCAGTTCTTC. Translation gives CSVMGDRNEQFF.

V gene TRBV27 combines with J gene TRBJ1-4; 7 bases line up with TRBD1. Germline CDR1 reads MNHEY; CDR2 reads SMNVEV (reference sequence). The CDR3 covers 15 residues. With V trimmed by 6 bases and J by 5 bases, 9 bases remained unmatched. CDR3 bases: TGTGCCAGCAGGACTGGGACAGCCGTAAATGAAAAACTGTTTTTT. This gives the protein CASRTGTAVNEKLFF.

For this clone: The sample contains more than one DNA sequence encoding this CDR3. V usage is TRBV4-1 and J usage is TRBJ1-2, with 9 bases that match TRBD1. This CDR3 is built from 15 residues. V shed 1 base and J 2 bases; nucleotides not matched to a gene: 2. From germline, CDR1 is MGHRA and CDR2 YSYEKL. The CDR3 loop reads CASSQADRGNYGYTF. The DNA for the CDR3 is TGCGCCAGCAGCCAAGCGGACAGGGGAAACTATGGCTACACCTTC.

This chain connects TRBV11-2 to TRBJ2-6; D is unresolved. CDR3 length: 14 residues. Per the germline V gene, CDR1 is SGHAT and CDR2 is FQNNGV. The V end was cut by 4 bases, the J end by 1 base, with 5 bases between. This CDR3 reads CASSSLSGANVLTF. The DNA for the CDR3 is TGTGCCAGCAGCTCCTTATCTGGGGCCAACGTCCTGACTTTC.

The chain recombines TRBV10-3 with TRBJ1-5; TRBD1 aligns across 9 bases. Germline CDR1 and CDR2: ENHRY and SYGVKD. CDR3 length: 15 amino acids. The junction had 5 bases not matched to a gene; V was cut back by 3 bases and J by 5 bases. The CDR3 loop is CAISDRTGADQPQHF. The DNA for the CDR3 is TGTGCCATCAGTGACCGGACAGGGGCTGATCAGCCCCAGCATTTT.

The genes are TRBV27 and TRBJ2-7; D may match TRBD1 or TRBD2 (5 bases each). The V end lost 3 bases, the J end lost 5 bases, and 17 bases lay between the germline ends. CDR1 and CDR2 from the germline V gene are MNHEY and SMNVEV (reference sequence). There are 15 residues in the CDR3. This chain's CDR3 is CASSLTGTPINEQYF. As DNA, the CDR3 is TGTGCCAGCAGTTTGACCGGGACCCCAATCAACGAGCAGTACTTC.

The chain uses TRBV19 and TRBJ2-1; D unclear. Germline loops: CDR1 LNHDA, CDR2 SQIVND (reference sequence). V lost 5 bases and J 6 bases, leaving 11 bases between the germline ends. This CDR3 region has 13 residues. In DNA form, the CDR3 reads TGTGCCAGTAGTTTGAATGTGGGCAATGAGCAGTTCTTC. Translated, it gives CASSLNVGNEQFF.

The chain recombines TRBV28 with TRBJ2-1, with D perhaps matching TRBD2 (6 bases). The CDR3 is made up of 16 amino acids. The V gene lost 2 bases and the J gene lost 6 bases, with 17 bases spanning the gap. Germline values: CDR1 MDHEN, CDR2 SYDVKM. Here the CDR3 DNA reads TGTGCCAGCAGTTTAGGGCGGGGAGTCCGCTTCAATGAGCAGTTCTTC. Encoded protein: CASSLGRGVRFNEQFF.

The rearrangement links TRBV18 to TRBJ1-3; D perhaps matches TRBD1 (5 bases). Germline loops: CDR1 KGHSH, CDR2 LQKENI. The V and J ends lost 3 bases and 8 bases respectively, with 23 bases between them. This CDR3 is built from 17 residues. CDR3 amino acids: CASSPVGQGTTWDTIYF. The CDR3 DNA reads TGTGCCAGCTCACCGGTCGGGCAGGGCACTACGTGGGACACCATATATTTT.

The chain joins TRBV9 to TRBJ2-1, with a weak D call TRBD2 (5 bases). CDR3 size: 15 residues. V lost 0 bases to trimming and J lost 6 bases, with 13 bases between them. The V gene's germline CDR1 is SGDLS and CDR2 YYNGEE. The CDR3 coding sequence is TGTGCCAGCAGCGTAGCTCCGGACTGGGGCAATGAGCAGTTCTTC. Protein sequence: CASSVAPDWGNEQFF.